This record covers a single TCR beta chain. Antigen: not known. This sample is part of a study of blood T cells in healthy people across ages. Study-wide results and limits: TCR beta diversity per million T cells fell roughly linearly with age. The CMV status of each donor remained undetermined, and this could have confounded shifts in expanded clonotypes.

The V gene's germline CDR1 is LGHNA and CDR2 YSLEER. Trimming took 3 bases from V and 0 from J, leaving 9 bases between them. This CDR3 has 15 residues. Together with a sample-barcoded 5' primer, a J-beta primer mix was included in a second PCR lasting about 7 to 11 cycles. Each cDNA molecule was tagged by a template-switch adaptor that had 12 random nucleotides. Each CDR3 protein is one row after TCRdb ran MiXCR on the 5' RACE reads. The profile covers 1.8 million or so distinct CDR3 sequences, with about 39% appearing a single time and more than 20% taken by the ten largest. This receptor was obtained from a human donor in good health. The sample comprised blood. The chain couples TRBV4-3 to TRBJ2-1; D is unresolved. The CDR3 nucleotides read TGCGCCAGCAGCCATGAGAGGAGCTCCTACAATGAGCAGTTCTTC. Translated: CASSHERSSYNEQFF.